This paragraph reports one T cell receptor (beta chain). This specimen comes from a study of blood T cell repertoires in COVID-19. About the study: From T cells, B-cell-depleted T cells, or PBMCs came the material, which was cDNA or gDNA.

TCRdb keeps only in-frame clones here, not all; method: immunoSEQ multiplex PCR. The repertoire holds about 170,000 clones, around 82% seen once, with around a fifth in the top ten. The source material was peripheral blood. This sequence originates from a woman aged 70-85 years who had recovered from COVID-19.

CDR3 nucleotides: TGTGCCACCAGCAGAGTGGAGGGTACTTGGTCCAATGAGCAGTTCTTC. Translating it yields CATSRVEGTWSNEQFF. J is TRBJ2-1 and V is TRBV15, with D maybe TRBD2 (6 bases). The CDR3 is 16 residues long. The germline CDR1 and CDR2 sequences are LNHNV and YYDKDF (reference sequence). V lost 1 base, J lost 6 bases, and 16 bases lay in between.